This TCR beta chain was identified during a study of OX40 agonist ivuxolimab in advanced cancers. The assay was immunoSEQ multiplex PCR, and TCRdb's table has in-frame clones only and misses some. Of 65,000 to 85,000 clones listed, 70% to 90% are singletons. CDR1 and CDR2 (germline): MNHNY, SVGAGI (reference sequence). The V gene lost 6 bases and the J gene lost 5 bases, with 7 bases spanning the gap. The CDR3 spans 11 residues. The input for sequencing was CD4+ or CD8+ T cells sorted from blood, taken in a trial of the OX40 agonist ivuxolimab. The rearrangement links TRBV6-6 to TRBJ1-1; D is ambiguous. The sequence was obtained from an adult with an advanced solid tumor such as melanoma, head and neck, liver or kidney cancer. CDR3 loop: CASRVWTEAFF. CDR3 coding DNA: TGTGCCAGCAGGGTCTGGACTGAAGCTTTCTTT.